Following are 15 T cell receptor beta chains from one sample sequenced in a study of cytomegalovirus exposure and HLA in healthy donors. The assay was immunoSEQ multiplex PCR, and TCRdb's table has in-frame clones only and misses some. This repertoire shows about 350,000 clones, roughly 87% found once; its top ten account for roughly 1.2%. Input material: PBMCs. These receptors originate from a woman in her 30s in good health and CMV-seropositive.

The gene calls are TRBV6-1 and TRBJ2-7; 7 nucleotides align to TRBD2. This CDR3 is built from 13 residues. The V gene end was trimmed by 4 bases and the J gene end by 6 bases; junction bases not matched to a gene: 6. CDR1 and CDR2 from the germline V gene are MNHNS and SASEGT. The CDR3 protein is CASSGGGLSEQYF. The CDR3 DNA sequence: TGTGCCAGCAGTGGCGGGGGTTTAAGCGAGCAGTACTTC.

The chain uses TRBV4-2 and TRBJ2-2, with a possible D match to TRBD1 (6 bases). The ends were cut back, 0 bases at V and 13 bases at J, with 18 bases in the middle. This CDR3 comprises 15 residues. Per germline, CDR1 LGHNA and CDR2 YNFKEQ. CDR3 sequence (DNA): TGTGCCAGCAGCCAAGAGCACAGGGTTTCTCGAACGCTGTTTTTT. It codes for CASSQEHRVSRTLFF.

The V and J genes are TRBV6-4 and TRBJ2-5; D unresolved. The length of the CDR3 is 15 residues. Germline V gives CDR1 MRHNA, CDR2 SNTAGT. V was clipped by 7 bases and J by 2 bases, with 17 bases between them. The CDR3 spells CASNRWADLQETQYF. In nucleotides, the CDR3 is TGTGCCAGCAATCGGTGGGCAGACTTACAAGAGACCCAGTACTTC.

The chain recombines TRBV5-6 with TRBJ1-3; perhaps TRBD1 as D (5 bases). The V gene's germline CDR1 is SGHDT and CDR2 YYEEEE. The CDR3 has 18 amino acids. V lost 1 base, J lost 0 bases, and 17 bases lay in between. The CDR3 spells CASSLWGYRTSSGNTIYF. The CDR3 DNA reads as TGTGCCAGCAGCTTGTGGGGCTACAGGACCAGCTCTGGAAACACCATATATTTT.

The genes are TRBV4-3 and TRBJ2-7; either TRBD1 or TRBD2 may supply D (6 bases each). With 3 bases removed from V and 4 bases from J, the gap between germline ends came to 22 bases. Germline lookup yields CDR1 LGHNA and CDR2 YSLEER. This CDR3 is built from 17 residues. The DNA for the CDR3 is TGCGCCAGCAGCCATACTGTGAGGGGGGCGATAGATTACGAGCAGTACTTC. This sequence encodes CASSHTVRGAIDYEQYF.

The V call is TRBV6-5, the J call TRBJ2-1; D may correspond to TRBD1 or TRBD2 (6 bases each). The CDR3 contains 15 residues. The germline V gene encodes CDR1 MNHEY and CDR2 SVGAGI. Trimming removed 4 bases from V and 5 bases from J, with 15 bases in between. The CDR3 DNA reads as TGTGCCAGCAGTTCCATAGGGGGGCCTGACAATGAGCAGTTCTTC. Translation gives CASSSIGGPDNEQFF.

Here the CDR3 reads CASSFLGAQQFF. The CDR3 DNA is TGCGCCAGCAGCTTTCTGGGGGCCCAGCAGTTCTTC. The V call is TRBV5-1, the J call TRBJ2-1; perhaps TRBD1 as D (6 bases). Germline CDR1 is SGHRS and CDR2 is YFSETQ. This CDR3 is 12 amino acids long. V lost 2 bases and J 11 bases, leaving 11 bases between the germline ends.

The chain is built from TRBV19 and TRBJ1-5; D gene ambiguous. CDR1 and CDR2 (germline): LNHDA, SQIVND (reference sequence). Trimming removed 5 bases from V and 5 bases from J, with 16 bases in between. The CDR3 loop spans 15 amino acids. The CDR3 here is CASSELMGGDQPQHF. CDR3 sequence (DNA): TGTGCCAGTAGTGAACTCATGGGCGGCGATCAGCCCCAGCATTTT.

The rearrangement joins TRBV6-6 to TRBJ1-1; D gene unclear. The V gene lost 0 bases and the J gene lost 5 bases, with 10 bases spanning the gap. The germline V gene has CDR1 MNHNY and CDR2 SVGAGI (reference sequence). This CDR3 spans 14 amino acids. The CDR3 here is CASSYSDTGTEAFF. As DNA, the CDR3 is TGTGCCAGCAGTTACTCCGACACTGGAACTGAAGCTTTCTTT.

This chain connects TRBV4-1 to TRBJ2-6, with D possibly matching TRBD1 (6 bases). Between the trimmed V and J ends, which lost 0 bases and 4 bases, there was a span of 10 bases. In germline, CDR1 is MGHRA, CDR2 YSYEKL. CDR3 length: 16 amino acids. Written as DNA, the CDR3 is TGCGCCAGCAGCCAAGAAAGGGGGTTGGGGGCCAACGTCCTGACTTTC. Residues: CASSQERGLGANVLTF.

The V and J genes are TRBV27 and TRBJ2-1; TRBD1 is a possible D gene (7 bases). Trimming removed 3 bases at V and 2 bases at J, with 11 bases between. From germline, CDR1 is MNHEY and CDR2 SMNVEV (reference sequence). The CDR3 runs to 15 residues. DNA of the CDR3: TGTGCCAGCAGTTTTGCAGGGGGGCCCTACAATGAGCAGTTCTTC. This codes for CASSFAGGPYNEQFF.

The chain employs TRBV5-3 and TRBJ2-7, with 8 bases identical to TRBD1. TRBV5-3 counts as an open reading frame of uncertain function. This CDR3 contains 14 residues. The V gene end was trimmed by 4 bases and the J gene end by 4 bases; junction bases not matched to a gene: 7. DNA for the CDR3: TGTGCCAGAAGCGACAGGGGCGGTGAGTACGAGCAGTACTTC. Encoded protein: CARSDRGGEYEQYF.

The CDR3 loop reads CASSLRSGLAGGSEQYF. CDR3 in DNA: TGCGCCAGCAGCTTGAGGTCGGGACTAGCGGGAGGGAGTGAGCAGTACTTC. The rearrangement joins TRBV5-1 to TRBJ2-7; 16 bases map to TRBD2. The germline V gene has CDR1 SGHRS and CDR2 YFSETQ. The trim removed 1 base at V and 7 bases at J, leaving 8 bases unmatched. The CDR3 is 17 amino acids. The whole variable domain, filled in from reference TRBV5-1 and TRBJ2-7, reads KAGVTQTPRYLIKTRGQQVTLSCSPISGHRSVSWYQQTPGQGLQFLFEYFSETQRNKGNFPGRFSGRQFSNSRSEMNVSTLELGDSALYLCASSLRSGLAGGSEQYFGPGTRLTVT.

CDR3 nucleotide sequence: TGTGCCAGCAGTTACGTCCCGGGGGAGAAACTGTTTTTT. This sequence encodes CASSYVPGEKLFF. The chain employs TRBV6-5 and TRBJ1-4, with a tentative D call TRBD1 (5 bases). Germline loops: CDR1 MNHEY, CDR2 SVGAGI. The CDR3 runs to 13 residues. The V end was cut by 2 bases, the J end by 11 bases, with 12 bases between.

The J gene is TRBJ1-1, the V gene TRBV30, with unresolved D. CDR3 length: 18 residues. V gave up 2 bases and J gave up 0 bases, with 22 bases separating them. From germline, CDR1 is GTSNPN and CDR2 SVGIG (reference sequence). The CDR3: CAWSQLGGKKGMNTEAFF. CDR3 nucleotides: TGTGCCTGGAGTCAACTGGGCGGAAAAAAAGGGATGAACACTGAAGCTTTCTTT.